Each of the 11 T cell receptor beta chains below was sequenced from the same sample in a study of blood T cell repertoires in COVID-19. Generated by immunoSEQ multiplex PCR, the TCRdb table keeps only in-frame clones and is missing some. Among some 200,000 clones, more than 80% were seen once, and the ten largest hold roughly 3.4%. Material for sequencing was PBMCs or T cells enriched from blood (not recorded which). The receptor source for this set is a woman aged 40 to 49 with acute COVID-19.

The rearrangement uses TRBV7-3 and TRBJ2-1; no reliable D call. Germline CDR1 and CDR2: SGHTA and FQGTGA. The germline V and J ends were trimmed by 0 bases and 6 bases, with 6 bases remaining between them. The CDR3 has 13 residues. In DNA form, the CDR3 reads TGTGCCAGCAGCTTAACGTCGGTCAATGAGCAGTTCTTC. Translation gives CASSLTSVNEQFF.

This clone came up a few times. The chain employs TRBV27 and TRBJ1-1, with 9 bases matching TRBD1. Germline V gene lookup returns CDR1 MNHEY and CDR2 SMNVEV (reference sequence). The CDR3 consists of 16 residues. With V trimmed by 3 bases and J by 5 bases, 10 bases remained unmatched. CDR3 DNA: TGTGCCAGCAGTTTTGTAGACAGGGGGACCGGGACTGAAGCTTTCTTT. Translation gives CASSFVDRGTGTEAFF.

The chain combines TRBV13 with TRBJ1-1; 7 nucleotides match TRBD1. CDR3 length: 15 amino acids. The V and J ends lost 5 bases and 3 bases, in that order; junction bases with no gene match: 9. Germline CDR1 and CDR2: PRHDT and FYEKMQ (reference sequence). This chain's CDR3 is CASSLYKTGDTEAFF. CDR3 in DNA: TGTGCCAGCAGCCTATACAAAACAGGGGACACTGAAGCTTTCTTT.

V usage is TRBV29-1 and J usage is TRBJ1-2; a possible D gene is TRBD1 (5 bases). Trimming shortened V by 0 bases and J by 3 bases, and 8 bases separated the two germline ends. Germline V gives CDR1 SQVTM, CDR2 ANQGSEA. CDR3 length: 13 amino acids. CDR3 amino acids: CSVEEGADYGYTF. CDR3 DNA: TGCAGCGTTGAAGAAGGGGCAGACTATGGCTACACCTTC.

The V gene is TRBV19, the J gene TRBJ2-5; D might be TRBD2 (6 bases). There are 14 residues in the CDR3. Germline loops: CDR1 LNHDA, CDR2 SQIVND (reference sequence). V lost 3 bases, J lost 5 bases, and 13 bases lay in between. The CDR3 DNA follows: TGTGCCAGTAGTATCTCCGGGGGTGGGGAGACCCAGTACTTC. Its translation: CASSISGGGETQYF.

This clone appeared once. This chain connects TRBV27 to TRBJ2-1; D gene ambiguous. The germline V gene encodes CDR1 MNHEY and CDR2 SMNVEV (reference sequence). V lost 5 bases and J 0 bases, leaving 17 bases between the germline ends. The CDR3 covers 17 residues. The CDR3 DNA reads TGTGCCAGCAGTCCCCGGGTCCGCCAGAGCTCCTACAATGAGCAGTTCTTC. This encodes CASSPRVRQSSYNEQFF.

The chain recombines TRBV3-1 (or the pseudogene TRBV3-2) with TRBJ1-2; tentatively, D is TRBD1 (6 bases). The CDR3 extends over 14 amino acids. Looked up from germline, CDR1 is LGHDT and CDR2 is YNNKEL (reference sequence). Deletions cut 3 bases from V and 2 bases from J, with 10 bases between. For the CDR3, the DNA is TGTGCCAGCAGCCACCGACAGGAGAACTATGGCTACACCTTC. Residues: CASSHRQENYGYTF.

The chain links TRBV12-5 to TRBJ2-7, with 7 bases fitting TRBD2. CDR3 length equals 15 residues. The germline CDR1 and CDR2 sequences are LGHNT and FRNRAP. Trimming took 7 bases from V and 0 from J; bases not matched to a gene: 9. The DNA for the CDR3 is TGTGCTAGTGCCCTCCCCGGGAGGAGCTCCTACGAGCAGTACTTC. Its translation is CASALPGRSSYEQYF. Variable domain in full (rest from reference TRBV12-5 and TRBJ2-7): DARVTQTPRHKVTEMGQEVTMRCQPILGHNTVFWYRQTMMQGLELLAYFRNRAPLDDSGMPKDRFSAEMPDATLATLKIQPSEPRDSAVYFCASALPGRSSYEQYFGPGTRLTVT.

This chain's CDR3 is CASSPLTGGGTNQPQHF. The CDR3, as DNA: TGTGCCAGCAGTCCACTGACGGGGGGAGGAACCAATCAGCCCCAGCATTTT. The rearrangement links TRBV3-1 (or the pseudogene TRBV3-2) to TRBJ1-5, with D possibly TRBD1 on 5 matching bases. CDR1 and CDR2 from the germline V gene are LGHDT and YNNKEL (reference sequence). Trimming pared 6 bases from V and 3 bases from J, leaving 21 bases between. This CDR3 contains 17 residues.

The CDR3 DNA reads as TGTGCCAGCAGCGAGAGCCCTAGCGGGGGTGTCAAAGGGGAGCTGTTTTTT. Translation gives CASSESPSGGVKGELFF. The J gene is TRBJ2-2, the V gene TRBV3-1 (or the pseudogene TRBV3-2), with 10 bases aligning to TRBD2. V shed 5 bases, J shed 8 bases, and the junction held 14 bases outside the gene matches. Germline V CDR1 and CDR2: LGHDT, YNNKEL (reference sequence). CDR3 size: 17 residues.

The chain has TRBV7-9 and TRBJ1-5, with D maybe TRBD1 (6 bases). In germline, CDR1 is SEHNR, CDR2 FQNEAQ (reference sequence). The CDR3 spans 15 residues. Between the trimmed V and J ends, which lost 5 bases and 4 bases, there was a span of 15 bases. CDR3 DNA sequence: TGTGCCAGCAGCCCAACAGGGCCGGCAAATCAGCCCCAGCATTTT. It is translated as CASSPTGPANQPQHF.